This TCR beta chain is drawn from a study of post-analysis software for immune sequencing data. Overall study: Relapsing-remitting, secondary progressive and progressive-relapsing multiple sclerosis courses were included.

The TCR beta cDNA libraries carried unique molecular identifiers. The source material, roughly 0.9 to 11 million T cells, gave rise to about 520,000 cDNA molecules. TCRdb independently ran MiXCR on the PCR reads; one entry per CDR3 protein. The repertoire consists of hundreds of thousands of distinct CDR3 sequences, with approximately 59% occurring once and the leading ten covering approximately 10%. Study-wide results and caveats: Compared with controls, patients had more of five TRBV segments, including TRBV5-6, TRBV5-1 and TRBV20-1.

In regard to this clonotype: Antigen: not known.

Germline CDR1 is DFQATT and CDR2 is SNEGSKA (reference sequence). With 0 bases clipped from V and 13 bases from J, the junction kept 15 bases outside the gene matches. The CDR3 is made up of 15 amino acids. The clonotype comes from a girl aged 2-10 years with multiple sclerosis. Sample: blood. The V and J genes are TRBV20-1 and TRBJ2-1; 7 bases are a match to TRBD2. CDR3 nucleotide sequence: TGCAGTGCTAGAGAAGCGGGATGGAAGAAAGAGACCCAGTTCTTC. Protein sequence: CSAREAGWKKETQFF.